The source of this T cell receptor beta chain is a study of T cell changes during pregnancy in multiple sclerosis. Some clones are missing from TCRdb's copy, which holds only in-frame ones; the method was immunoSEQ multiplex PCR. Of over 100,000 clones listed, 90% to 95% were seen once; the top ten hold about 1.5%. Germline values: CDR1 MGHDK, CDR2 SYGVNS. This CDR3 spans 14 amino acids. With 2 bases clipped from V and 2 bases from J, the junction kept 2 bases outside the gene matches. This specimen was peripheral blood, taken in the third trimester of pregnancy. The sequence came from a female donor with multiple sclerosis, enrolled in a pregnancy study. V is TRBV25-1 and J is TRBJ2-7, with 8 bases fitting TRBD1. The CDR3 DNA follows: TGTGCCAGCAGTGAACAGGGGGCGGCCTACGAGCAGTACTTC. Translated: CASSEQGAAYEQYF.